One and the same sample provided the 21 T cell receptor beta chains below, sequenced in a study of blood T cells in healthy people across ages. The authors ran a second PCR of about 6 to 11 cycles using a sample-barcoded 5' primer and a J-beta primer mix. In TCRdb, the 5' RACE reads were re-called with MiXCR into one record per CDR3 protein. The sample holds around 1.5 million distinct CDR3 sequences, 34% seen once. Sequencing was done on a sample of blood. Receptors originate from a young woman in good health.

This clonotype was seen a few times. The J gene is TRBJ1-1, the V gene TRBV30; D gene unclear. This CDR3 has 14 residues. V was cut by 1 base and J by 1 base, with 10 bases left in between. Germline V gene sequence: CDR1 GTSNPN, CDR2 SVGIG (reference sequence). Written as DNA, the CDR3 is TGTGCCTGGAGTGGACTCCCTAAGAACACTGAAGCTTTCTTT. As protein: CAWSGLPKNTEAFF.

This clonotype appeared a single time. The genes are TRBV3-1 and TRBJ1-4; 7 nucleotides align to TRBD1. J lost 6 bases, V lost 1 base, and 5 bases had no gene match. This CDR3 spans 15 amino acids. CDR1 LGHDT and CDR2 YNNKEL come from the germline V gene (reference sequence). The CDR3 region has the DNA TGTGCCAGCAGCCAAGGTCGGACAGGCGATGAAAAACTGTTTTTT. This encodes CASSQGRTGDEKLFF. Combining the CDR3 with reference TRBV3-1 and TRBJ1-4 gives the whole variable domain DTAVSQTPKYLVTQMGNDKSIKCEQNLGHDTMYWYKQDSKKFLKIMFSYNNKELIINETVPNRFSPKSPDKAHLNLHINSLELGDSAVYFCASSQGRTGDEKLFFGSGTQLSVL.

This clonotype was seen many times. This chain uses TRBV12-3 or TRBV12-4 with TRBJ2-1; 7 bases are a match to TRBD2. The CDR3 runs 11 residues. V trimming: 9 bases; J trimming: 9 bases; junction bases outside the gene matches: 5. The CDR3 DNA follows: TGTGCCAGTGGGCCGGGGGGTGAGCAGTTCTTC. The encoded protein is CASGPGGEQFF.

This chain connects TRBV11-2 to TRBJ1-2, with a possible D match to TRBD1 (6 bases). This CDR3 contains 14 residues. V lost 5 bases and J 8 bases, leaving 18 bases between the germline ends. CDR1 SGHAT and CDR2 FQNNGV come from the germline V gene. Written as DNA, the CDR3 is TGTGCCAGCAGCCCGACACCGGGGGCTAGAGGCTACACCTTC. Amino acids: CASSPTPGARGYTF.

The V and J genes are TRBV16 and TRBJ2-7; D gene ambiguous. Germline V CDR1 and CDR2: KGHSY, FQNENV. Between the trimmed V and J ends, which lost 3 bases and 1 base, there was a span of 10 bases. CDR3 size: 14 residues. This CDR3 reads CASSHGQESYEQYF. The CDR3 DNA reads TGTGCCAGCAGCCATGGGCAGGAGTCCTACGAGCAGTACTTC.

This clonotype was picked up a small number of times. The V call is TRBV20-1, the J call TRBJ2-5, with 10 bases fitting TRBD1. With V trimmed by 6 bases and J by 5 bases, 9 bases remained unmatched. The germline gives CDR1 DFQATT, CDR2 SNEGSKA (reference sequence). This CDR3 spans 14 amino acids. As DNA, the CDR3 is TGCAGTGCATGGGACAGGGGCCGGTTGGAGACCCAGTACTTC. Translation gives CSAWDRGRLETQYF.

The table lists this clonotype with many counts. The V call is TRBV5-1, the J call TRBJ2-3, with 10 nucleotides matching TRBD1. V lost 4 bases to trimming and J lost 6 bases; unmatched junction nucleotides: 8. The germline V gene encodes CDR1 SGHRS and CDR2 YFSETQ. The CDR3 covers 15 residues. The CDR3 sequence: CASSASRQGADTQYF. The CDR3 DNA reads TGCGCCAGCAGCGCTTCCAGACAGGGGGCGGATACGCAGTATTTT.

This chain uses TRBV7-9 with TRBJ2-7; D remains ambiguous. From germline, CDR1 is SEHNR and CDR2 FQNEAQ (reference sequence). The CDR3 is 17 amino acids. V lost 5 bases, J lost 0 bases, and 20 bases lay in between. CDR3 sequence reads: CASSPQRLASLSYEQYF. DNA of the CDR3: TGTGCCAGCAGCCCCCAGCGTCTGGCATCGCTCTCCTACGAGCAGTACTTC.

The genes are TRBV5-1 and TRBJ2-1; the D call may be TRBD1 or TRBD2 (6 bases each). This CDR3 has 17 amino acids. CDR1 is SGHRS and CDR2 is YFSETQ in the germline V gene. V was pared by 3 bases and J by 0 bases, with 16 bases between. CDR3 in DNA: TGCGCCAGCAGCTGGGGGGCTAGCTCGAGCTCCTACAATGAGCAGTTCTTC. Protein product: CASSWGASSSSYNEQFF.

This clonotype was seen only a few times. This sequence joins TRBV24-1 and TRBJ2-5, with D unclear. V lost 3 bases and J 3 bases, leaving 7 bases between the germline ends. Per the germline V gene, CDR1 is KGHDR and CDR2 is SFDVKD. CDR3 length equals 13 residues. The DNA for the CDR3 is TGTGCCACCAGTGATCCAGATAAAGAGACCCAGTACTTC. It yields the protein CATSDPDKETQYF.

The chain is built from TRBV27 and TRBJ2-6; unclear D gene. The CDR3 runs 18 residues. Germline CDR1 reads MNHEY; CDR2 reads SMNVEV (reference sequence). V was clipped by 6 bases and J by 0 bases, with 18 bases between them. CDR3 nucleotide sequence: TGTGCCAGCAGACCCCCAATTACCGGCGCCTCTGGGGCCAACGTCCTGACTTTC. It yields the protein CASRPPITGASGANVLTF.

There are many counts of this clonotype. The chain employs TRBV12-3 or TRBV12-4 and TRBJ1-1; D unresolved. V was trimmed by 3 bases and J by 3 bases, leaving 8 bases between them. The CDR3 extends over 13 amino acids. In DNA form, the CDR3 reads TGTGCCAGCAGTTTGGTGCAGGACACTGAAGCTTTCTTT. Its protein product is CASSLVQDTEAFF.

This clonotype was detected many times. The chain combines TRBV4-1 with TRBJ2-3; 7 bases match TRBD2. The CDR3 spans 14 residues. From germline, CDR1 is MGHRA and CDR2 YSYEKL. V was pared by 6 bases and J by 6 bases, with 9 bases of the junction left unmatched. The CDR3 loop reads CASRPGLPVDTQYF. DNA of the CDR3: TGCGCCAGCAGGCCGGGACTACCCGTGGATACGCAGTATTTT.

The chain joins TRBV7-3 to TRBJ2-6; no clear D gene. V dropped 1 base and J dropped 3 bases, with 22 bases sitting between them. This CDR3 region has 20 residues. Germline values: CDR1 SGHTA, CDR2 FQGTGA. The CDR3 spells CASSLNPGALGPSGANVLTF. As DNA, the CDR3 is TGTGCCAGCAGCTTAAACCCCGGAGCTTTAGGGCCTAGTGGGGCCAACGTCCTGACTTTC. The full variable domain, in which reference TRBV7-3 and TRBJ2-6 provide the parts outside the CDR3, is GAGVSQTPSNKVTEKGKYVELRCDPISGHTALYWYRQSLGQGPEFLIYFQGTGAADDSGLPNDRFFAVRPEGSVSTLKIQRTERGDSAVYLCASSLNPGALGPSGANVLTFGAGSRLTVL.

This chain connects TRBV3-1 to TRBJ2-7, with a weak D call TRBD2 (5 bases). Trimming pared 4 bases from V and 2 bases from J, leaving 12 bases between. Looked up from germline, CDR1 is LGHDT and CDR2 is YNNKEL (reference sequence). The CDR3 consists of 14 residues. As DNA, the CDR3 is TGTGCCAGCAGCCCGCGGGCTAAGACCTACGAGCAGTACTTC. Amino acid sequence: CASSPRAKTYEQYF.

V and J are TRBV20-1 and TRBJ1-5, with D possibly being TRBD1 (6 bases). V was clipped by 2 bases and J by 12 bases, with 20 bases between them. The CDR3 contains 14 residues. The germline V gene encodes CDR1 DFQATT and CDR2 SNEGSKA (reference sequence). CDR3 sequence (DNA): TGCAGTGCTAGAAGTCCGGGGGCCGGGTTGGACCAGCATTTT. Amino acid sequence: CSARSPGAGLDQHF.

In its sample, this clonotype was seen a few times. The gene calls are TRBV20-1 and TRBJ1-2; 8 positions agree with TRBD1. This CDR3 spans 16 amino acids. Germline values: CDR1 DFQATT, CDR2 SNEGSKA (reference sequence). Trimming at V came to 1 base and at J to 0 bases, leaving 7 bases not matched to a gene. Written as DNA, the CDR3 is TGCAGTGCTAGAGCTAGACAGGGGATAACTAACTATGGCTACACCTTC. This encodes CSARARQGITNYGYTF.

The chain has TRBV5-1 and TRBJ1-2; 9 bases are shared with TRBD1. V trimming: 4 bases; J trimming: 6 bases; junction bases outside the gene matches: 10. There are 15 residues in the CDR3. Germline CDR1 and CDR2: SGHRS and YFSETQ. CDR3 DNA: TGCGCCAGCAGCCTCACAGGGGGACAGGGTGATGGCTACACCTTC. Its protein product is CASSLTGGQGDGYTF.

This clonotype has only a few counts. This chain joins TRBV16 and TRBJ2-5; 10 nucleotides align to TRBD1. The J call may be in error: the DNA end matches TRBJ2-7 better. This CDR3 contains 17 residues. In germline, CDR1 is KGHSY, CDR2 FQNENV. Here the CDR3 DNA reads TGTGCCAGCAGCCAGACTTTCCCCGGGACAGGGGTTGACGAGCAGTACTTC. Translating gives CASSQTFPGTGVDEQYF.

This chain connects TRBV12-3 or TRBV12-4 to TRBJ1-5; weak D call: TRBD1 (5 bases). The ends were cut back, 1 base at V and 4 bases at J, with 14 bases in the middle. The length of the CDR3 is 16 residues. As DNA, the CDR3 is TGTGCCAGCAGTTTAGGTGGGGGAAGTGGGAATCAGCCCCAGCATTTT. This sequence encodes CASSLGGGSGNQPQHF.

This clonotype was recorded a few times. This chain joins TRBV9 and TRBJ2-2; D call uncertain. V lost 0 bases and J lost 1, with 4 bases in between. Germline loops: CDR1 SGDLS, CDR2 YYNGEE. The CDR3 is made up of 14 amino acids. CDR3 protein: CASSVVGNTGELFF. The CDR3 DNA reads TGTGCCAGCAGCGTAGTGGGGAACACCGGGGAGCTGTTTTTT. Looking up the rest from reference TRBV9 and TRBJ2-2 gives the full variable domain: DSGVTQTPKHLITATGQRVTLRCSPRSGDLSVYWYQQSLDQGLQFLIQYYNGEERAKGNILERFSAQQFPDLHSELNLSSLELGDSALYFCASSVVGNTGELFFGEGSRLTVL.